This T cell receptor beta chain was observed in a study of neurological immune-mediated disorders. This clonotype was seen at least ten times. TCRdb re-called the 5' RACE reads through MiXCR, storing one row per CDR3 protein. The repertoire includes around 94,000 distinct CDR3 sequences, 3.5% of them detected once, and roughly 6% sits in the top ten. Germline-derived CDR1 and CDR2 are MNHEY and SVGEGT. This CDR3 contains 15 residues. V lost 4 bases and J 3 bases, leaving 12 bases between the germline ends. This chain joins TRBV6-2 or TRBV6-3 and TRBJ2-2, with a tentative D call TRBD2 (5 bases). This receptor was obtained from a young woman with multiple sclerosis. Input material: PBMCs. The CDR3 loop reads CASSSGGSDTGELFF. CDR3 in DNA: TGTGCCAGCAGTTCCGGAGGCAGCGACACCGGGGAGCTGTTTTTT.